This TCR beta chain was sequenced in a study of T cells in tumors after PD-1 blockade. Study as a whole: Patients received pembrolizumab 200 mg every 3 weeks or cemiplimab 350 mg every 2 weeks. A subset received ongoing vismodegib 150 mg daily alongside anti-PD-1 therapy. Blood samples averaged around 110,000 templates (range about 23,000-260,000) and fewer than 40,000 unique clonotypes.

Genomic DNA template from tumor biopsies or peripheral blood, roughly 616 ng to 6,004 ng input. Germline V gene data show CDR1 as LNHNV and CDR2 as YYDKDF (reference sequence). The V and J ends lost 1 base and 5 bases respectively, with 13 bases between them. There are 15 residues in the CDR3. Method: immunoSEQ multiplex PCR; TCRdb's copy keeps in-frame clones and lacks some. The table includes about 15,000 clones, roughly four fifths detected once. Sample: PBMCs, taken after anti-PD-1 treatment. V and J are TRBV15 and TRBJ2-3; D unclear. This clonotype originated in a human donor with basal cell carcinoma. The CDR3 sequence is CATSRANPAVDTQYF. For the CDR3, the DNA is TGTGCCACCAGCAGAGCAAACCCGGCGGTAGATACGCAGTATTTT.